This entry lists 12 T cell receptor beta chains sequenced from one sample in a study of Ad26.COV2.S vaccination and SARS-CoV-2 variants. Method: immunoSEQ multiplex PCR; TCRdb's copy keeps in-frame clones and lacks some. Altogether about 350,000 clones are present, about 87% being singletons, with the ten largest covering around 6.4%. Treatment meaning: roughly 20 received Ad26.COV2.S at low or high dose, single or two shots; several received placebo; per-sample allocation not given. Specimen acquisition occurred on day 63 following the initial vaccine or placebo injection. The sample here was peripheral blood, taken in a trial of Ad26.COV2.S vaccine versus placebo. The receptors derive from a person between 18 and 65 years old who received the Ad26.COV2.S COVID-19 vaccine or a placebo.

This chain joins TRBV29-1 and TRBJ2-7; weak D call: TRBD2 (6 bases). The CDR3 is 15 amino acids. V lost 7 bases, J lost 3 bases, and 22 bases lay in between. Germline-derived CDR1 and CDR2 are SQVTM and ANQGSEA. This CDR3 reads CSAEPGPVDYYEQYF. CDR3 nucleotide sequence: TGCAGCGCTGAGCCAGGGCCAGTGGACTACTACGAGCAGTACTTC.

A word on this clone: One end of the junction fails to match germline, which may point to a read error. The chain joins TRBV28 to TRBJ2-5; the D gene is possibly TRBD2 (6 bases). Germline lookup yields CDR1 MDHEN and CDR2 SYDVKM. CDR3 length equals 13 residues. The CDR3 protein is CASSLQTSGLNDF. The CDR3 region has the DNA TGTGCCAGCAGTCTCCAAACCTCGGGACTCAACGACTTC.

This clone showed up many times. The V and J genes are TRBV24-1 and TRBJ1-1; D unresolved. The CDR3 consists of 16 residues. V lost 8 bases, J lost 1 base, and 19 bases lay in between. Germline V gene sequence: CDR1 KGHDR, CDR2 SFDVKD. This CDR3 is CATKLLEARKNTEAFF. The CDR3 DNA sequence: TGTGCCACCAAATTACTGGAAGCTAGAAAGAACACTGAAGCTTTCTTT.

CDR3 in amino acids: CAISGRGNQETQYF. The DNA of the CDR3 is TGTGCCATCAGCGGGAGGGGAAACCAAGAGACCCAGTACTTC. This sequence joins TRBV10-3 and TRBJ2-5, with 8 bases lining up with TRBD2. J gave up 0 bases and V 6 bases, and 3 bases lay outside the gene matches. This CDR3 is 14 amino acids long. Looked up from germline, CDR1 is ENHRY and CDR2 is SYGVKD.

This CDR3 is CASSQGTLNTEAFF. CDR3 DNA sequence: TGTGCCAGCAGTCAAGGGACATTGAACACTGAAGCTTTCTTT. This chain connects TRBV6-4 to TRBJ1-1, with TRBD1 as a possible D gene (6 bases). Trimming took off 5 bases at V and 0 bases at J, with 10 bases between the two ends. Germline CDR1 is MRHNA and CDR2 is SNTAGT. The CDR3 totals 14 residues.

V usage is TRBV7-2 and J usage is TRBJ2-7; 9 nucleotides line up with TRBD1. Looked up from germline, CDR1 is SGHTA and CDR2 is FQGNSA. V lost 5 bases to trimming and J lost 7 bases; unmatched junction nucleotides: 12. This CDR3 is built from 15 residues. The CDR3: CASSKRRDRVGEQYF. Here the CDR3 DNA reads TGTGCCAGCAGCAAACGCCGGGACAGGGTGGGGGAGCAGTACTTC.

The rearrangement joins TRBV11-3 to TRBJ2-2, with no clear D. Per germline, CDR1 SGHNT and CDR2 YENEEA. Trimming removed 1 base from V and 2 bases from J, with 5 bases in between. The CDR3 spans 14 residues. The CDR3 protein is CASSLGTNTGELFF. In DNA, the CDR3 is TGTGCCAGCAGCTTAGGGACCAACACCGGGGAGCTGTTTTTT.

V and J are TRBV28 and TRBJ2-3, with TRBD2 matching 7 bases. After removal of 3 bases from V and 1 base from J, the junction contained 13 bases not matched to a gene. The CDR3 loop spans 18 amino acids. Germline-derived CDR1 and CDR2 are MDHEN and SYDVKM. CDR3 loop: CASSFGGSGWGGTDTQYF. CDR3 DNA: TGTGCCAGCAGTTTTGGCGGTAGCGGGTGGGGGGGCACAGATACGCAGTATTTT.

This sequence joins TRBV19 and TRBJ1-3; 8 nucleotides agree with TRBD1. Germline V gene sequence: CDR1 LNHDA, CDR2 SQIVND (reference sequence). After removal of 5 bases from V and 0 bases from J, the junction contained 12 bases not matched to a gene. The CDR3 is made up of 18 amino acids. CDR3 sequence reads: CASSPWTGRFSSGNTIYF. As DNA, the CDR3 is TGTGCCAGTAGTCCTTGGACAGGGCGGTTCAGCTCTGGAAACACCATATATTTT.

This clone appeared a single time. The rearrangement links TRBV4-1 to TRBJ2-5; D possibly uses TRBD1 or TRBD2 (5 bases each). This CDR3 region has 16 residues. V lost 0 bases and J 3 bases, leaving 14 bases between the germline ends. CDR1 is MGHRA and CDR2 is YSYEKL in the germline V gene. DNA for the CDR3: TGCGCCAGCAGCCAAGAAGGCCCCGGGACCAAAGAGACCCAGTACTTC. Residues: CASSQEGPGTKETQYF.

The gene calls are TRBV11-2 and TRBJ2-7; D is ambiguous. From germline, CDR1 is SGHAT and CDR2 FQNNGV. The CDR3 sequence is 15 residues long. V lost 4 bases to trimming and J lost 8 bases, with 21 bases between them. The CDR3, as DNA: TGTGCCAGCAGCTCGACATCGTCGGACGGCTTAAAGCAGTACTTC. This translates into CASSSTSSDGLKQYF.

CDR3 residues: CASSPKEGGYGYTF. For the CDR3, the DNA is TGTGCCAGCAGCCCAAAGGAAGGAGGCTATGGCTACACCTTC. This chain uses TRBV9 with TRBJ1-2; unclear D gene. Trimming removed 4 bases from V and 4 bases from J, with 14 bases in between. The CDR3 runs to 14 residues. CDR1 and CDR2 (germline): SGDLS, YYNGEE.